This note documents a single T cell receptor (beta chain) sequence. This clonotype was seen many times. The antigen this receptor binds is unknown. Base qualities are missing; no much larger clone stands one base away. The reads were generated on an Illumina HiSeq 1500. The public reads were reanalyzed by TCRdb: fastp trimming at Q25, MiXCR alignment, in-frame beta chains only. Every entry covers one CDR3 protein and lists the most common genes and DNA from its rows. The sample table records around 350,000 distinct CDR3 sequences; 15% to 20% of these occur just once. The ten largest make up around 10% of the sample. This record comes from a study of T cell repertoires in cytomegalovirus infection (dated by TCRdb to about 2019). Regarding the research as a whole: Donor HLA type was relevant to the analysis, because carriage of CMV infection together with the matching HLA type was indicated by public TCR beta signatures. Overall study outcomes, separate from this receptor: Carriers of CMV infection plus the relevant HLA type were discriminated by the cumulative frequency of public TCR beta family members in the study cohort and in an independent roughly 370-donor cohort. The ex vivo response was dominated by HLA-C-restricted CMV-specific TCR beta clonotypes, which also provided the single most frequent clonotype in two of eight donors.

Taken from the germline V gene, the CDR1 and CDR2 loops are MNHNS and SASEGT. The CDR3 sequence holds 14 residues, the cysteine and phenylalanine included. Kept here is only the CDR3 DNA, which spans 42 bases and is read in frame from base 1. Trimmed from V: 1 base; trimmed from J: 6 bases; junction bases lacking a gene match: 1. Input material: PBMCs. The TCR comes from a human donor in good health (CMV status not recorded). Some clones in this sample may be carry-over from other donors' samples. The V gene is TRBV6-1 and the J gene is TRBJ1-4, with 8 bases matching TRBD1. In nucleotides, the sequence is TGTGCCAGCAGTGAAGGACAGGGGCATGAAAAACTGTTTTTT. The encoded protein is CASSEGQGHEKLFF.